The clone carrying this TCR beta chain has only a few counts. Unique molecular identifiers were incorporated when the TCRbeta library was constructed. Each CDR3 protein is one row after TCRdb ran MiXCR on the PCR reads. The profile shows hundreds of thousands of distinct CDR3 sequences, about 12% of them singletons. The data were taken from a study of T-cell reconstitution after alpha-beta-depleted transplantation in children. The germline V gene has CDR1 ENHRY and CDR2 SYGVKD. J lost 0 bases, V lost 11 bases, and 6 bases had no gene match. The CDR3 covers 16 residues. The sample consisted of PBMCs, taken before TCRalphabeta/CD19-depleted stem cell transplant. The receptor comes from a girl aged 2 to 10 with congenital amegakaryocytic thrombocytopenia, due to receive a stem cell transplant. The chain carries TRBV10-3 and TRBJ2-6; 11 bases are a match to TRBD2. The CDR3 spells CALKTSGVSGANVLTF. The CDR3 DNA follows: TGTGCCCTTAAGACTAGCGGGGTCTCTGGGGCCAACGTCCTGACTTTC.